This section outlines one TCR beta chain sequence together with its context. This clone was recorded many times. What antigen it recognizes has not been identified. One base away there is no much larger clone; base qualities are not given. TRB sequencing used genomic DNA with the immunoSEQ assay at survey resolution or the hsTCRB kit. As for the authors' bioinformatics: The immunoSEQ software handled the initial read processing, while the LymphoSeq R package was used for the repertoire analyses. Clonality was computed as 1 minus normalized Shannon entropy; Gini coefficient was also calculated for each TRB dataset. To infer phenotypes in unsorted samples, TRB sequences from sorted subsets of the recipient or donor were mapped onto the unsorted samples of the same recipient. The table comes from immuneACCESS by way of TCRdb, which keeps in-frame sequences with V and J called. Part of the clones is missing from these tables; in studies checked, under half for an unresolved V gene and the rest for unknown reasons. The DNA gave D and trimming, while V, J and clone size come from that table. The table gives some 40,000 clones for this sample, with none occurring only once. The leading ten clones occupy about 6.4% of the sample.

Related bone marrow donors provided peripheral blood samples on the day of marrow donation. Mononuclear cells from peripheral blood and bone marrow were separated by Ficoll-Hypaque density centrifugation and then cryopreserved. CDR3 length: 14 amino acids, cysteine to phenylalanine. Only the CDR3 DNA is retained, 42 bases long and in frame from the first base. CDR1 and CDR2, looked up from the germline V gene, are SGHRS and YFSETQ. Trimming removed 4 bases from V and 3 bases from J; the gene matches leave 6 bases unexplained. This entry is derived from a study of T cells after posttransplantation cyclophosphamide (dated by TCRdb to about 2016). In the study overall: Using TRB sequencing, the study followed how the T cell repertoire rebuilt after myeloablative bone marrow transplantation with posttransplantation cyclophosphamide given as GVHD prophylaxis. Public TRB sequences were queried against a database of over 3,500 sequences associated with responses to pathogens, tumor antigens, self-antigens and alloantigens. Blood from all 34 PTCy patients who had 1-year posttransplant specimens underwent TRB sequencing. Because TRA and TRB clonality correlated tightly in about 10 samples, later TCR analyses were limited to TRB. Antigen receptor sequencing covered samples from about 40 PTCy-treated patients and some 15 of their related bone marrow donors. TRB sequencing was also done on up to about 3 additional blood samples from 2 to 5.2 years after transplant in 3 patients, and on pretransplant blood from 4 patients. Summary of the overall study and its limitations: Across about 49 patients, TRB clonality was highly associated with recipient CMV seropositivity and CMV reactivation, and PTCy diversity was similar to diversity in CNI/methotrexate controls. The TRB repertoires of T cells infiltrating skin or the GI tract showed only limited overlap with the TRB repertoires found in blood. At 1-2 months, donor-recipient similarity was low but rose over the first year, and the later blood repertoires were often dominated by donor CD8+ memory clones.

The source material was PBMCs. The V and J genes are TRBV5-1 and TRBJ1-2; 7 bases in the junction line up with TRBD1. This TCR derives from a man between 25 and 39 years old in good health and a related stem cell transplant donor. The CDR3 here reads CASSVDRSDYGYTF. The sequenced DNA is TGCGCCAGCAGCGTGGACAGGTCAGACTATGGCTACACCTTC. Here the CDR3 is joined to the reference TRBV5-1 and TRBJ1-2 genes, and the full variable domain is: KAGVTQTPRYLIKTRGQQVTLSCSPISGHRSVSWYQQTPGQGLQFLFEYFSETQRNKGNFPGRFSGRQFSNSRSEMNVSTLELGDSALYLCASSVDRSDYGYTFGSGTRLTVV.